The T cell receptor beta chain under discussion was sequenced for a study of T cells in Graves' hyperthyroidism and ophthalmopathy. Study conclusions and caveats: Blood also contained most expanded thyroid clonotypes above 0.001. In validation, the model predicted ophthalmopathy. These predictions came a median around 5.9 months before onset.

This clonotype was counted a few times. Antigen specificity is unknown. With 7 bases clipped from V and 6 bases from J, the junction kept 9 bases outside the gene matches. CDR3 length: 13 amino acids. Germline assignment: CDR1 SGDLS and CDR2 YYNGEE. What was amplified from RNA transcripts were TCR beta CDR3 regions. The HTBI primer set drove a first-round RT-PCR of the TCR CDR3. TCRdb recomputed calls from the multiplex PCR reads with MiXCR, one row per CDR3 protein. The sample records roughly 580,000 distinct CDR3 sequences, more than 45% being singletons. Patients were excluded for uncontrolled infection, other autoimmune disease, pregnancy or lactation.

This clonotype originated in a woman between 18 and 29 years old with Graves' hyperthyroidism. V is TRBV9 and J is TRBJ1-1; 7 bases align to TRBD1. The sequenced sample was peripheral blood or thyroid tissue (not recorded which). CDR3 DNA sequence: TGTGCCAGCGGTACCGGGACAGCTGCTGAAGCTTTCTTT. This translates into CASGTGTAAEAFF.